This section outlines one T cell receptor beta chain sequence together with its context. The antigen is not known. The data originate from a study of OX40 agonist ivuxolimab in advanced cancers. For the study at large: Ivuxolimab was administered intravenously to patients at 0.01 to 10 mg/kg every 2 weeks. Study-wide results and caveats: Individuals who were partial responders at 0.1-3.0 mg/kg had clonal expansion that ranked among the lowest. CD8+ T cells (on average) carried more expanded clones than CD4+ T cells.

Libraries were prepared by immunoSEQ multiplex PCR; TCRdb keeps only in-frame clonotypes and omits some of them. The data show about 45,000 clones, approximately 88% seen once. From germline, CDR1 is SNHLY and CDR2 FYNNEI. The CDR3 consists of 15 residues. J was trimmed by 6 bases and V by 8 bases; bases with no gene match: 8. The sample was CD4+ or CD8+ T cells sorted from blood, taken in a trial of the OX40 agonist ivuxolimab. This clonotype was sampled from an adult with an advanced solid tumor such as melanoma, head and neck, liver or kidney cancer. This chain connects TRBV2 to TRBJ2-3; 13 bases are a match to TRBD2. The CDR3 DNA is TGTGCCAGCCGAGGACTAGCGGGAGTAATGGATACGCAGTATTTT. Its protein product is CASRGLAGVMDTQYF.